This TCR beta chain is from a study of blood T cell repertoires in COVID-19. The CDR3 has 17 amino acids. CDR1 KGHSH and CDR2 LQKENI come from the germline V gene. The V segment lost 2 bases and the J segment 3 bases; nucleotides outside the gene matches: 6. Data came from immunoSEQ multiplex PCR; TCRdb stores just in-frame clones and leaves some out. The sample holds about 170,000 clones, around four fifths seen once. Participants were aged about 18 to 90 years from about two dozen US areas. This clonotype was sampled from a woman in her forties or fifties who had recovered from COVID-19. The source material was PBMCs or T cells enriched from blood (not recorded which). This rearrangement joins TRBV18 to TRBJ2-1, with 11 bases matching TRBD2. Here the CDR3 DNA reads TGTGCCAGCTCACCAGTTTCTAGCGGGGGGTACTACAATGAGCAGTTCTTC. It translates to CASSPVSSGGYYNEQFF.